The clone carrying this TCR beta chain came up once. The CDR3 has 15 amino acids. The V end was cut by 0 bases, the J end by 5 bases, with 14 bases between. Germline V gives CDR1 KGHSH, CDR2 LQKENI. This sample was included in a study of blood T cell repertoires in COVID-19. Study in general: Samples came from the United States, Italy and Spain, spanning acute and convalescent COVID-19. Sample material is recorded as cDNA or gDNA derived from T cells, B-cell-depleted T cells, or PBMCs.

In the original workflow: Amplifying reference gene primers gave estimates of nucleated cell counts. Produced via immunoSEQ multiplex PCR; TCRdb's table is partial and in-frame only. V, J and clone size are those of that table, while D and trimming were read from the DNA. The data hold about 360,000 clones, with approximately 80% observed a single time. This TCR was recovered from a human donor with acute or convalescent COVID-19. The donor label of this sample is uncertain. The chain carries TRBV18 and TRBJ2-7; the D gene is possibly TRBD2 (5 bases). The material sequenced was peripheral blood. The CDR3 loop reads CASSPPGRGSHEQYF. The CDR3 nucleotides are TGTGCCAGCTCACCACCGGGTAGAGGGTCCCACGAGCAGTACTTC.